This T cell receptor (beta chain) was profiled in a study of blood T cell repertoires in COVID-19. Study-wide context: The United States, Italy and Spain provided the acute and convalescent COVID-19 samples.

Per the study methods: Reference gene primer amplification in the assay estimated nucleated cell counts. Profiled with immunoSEQ multiplex PCR; TCRdb holds only in-frame clones, not every one. The DNA was the basis for D and trimming; V, J and clone size are from that table. The data show about 68,000 clones, 83% seen once. Germline V gene lookup returns CDR1 SGHAT and CDR2 FQNNGV. The ends lost 0 bases at V and 6 bases at J; junction bases unmatched: 4. CDR3 size: 16 residues. The sample consisted of peripheral blood. The sequence derives from an elderly man with acute or convalescent COVID-19. The gene calls are TRBV11-2 and TRBJ2-2; 10 bases fit TRBD2. The CDR3 sequence is CASSLDELAGPGELFF. In nucleotides, the CDR3 is TGTGCCAGCAGCTTAGATGAACTAGCGGGACCCGGGGAGCTGTTTTTT.